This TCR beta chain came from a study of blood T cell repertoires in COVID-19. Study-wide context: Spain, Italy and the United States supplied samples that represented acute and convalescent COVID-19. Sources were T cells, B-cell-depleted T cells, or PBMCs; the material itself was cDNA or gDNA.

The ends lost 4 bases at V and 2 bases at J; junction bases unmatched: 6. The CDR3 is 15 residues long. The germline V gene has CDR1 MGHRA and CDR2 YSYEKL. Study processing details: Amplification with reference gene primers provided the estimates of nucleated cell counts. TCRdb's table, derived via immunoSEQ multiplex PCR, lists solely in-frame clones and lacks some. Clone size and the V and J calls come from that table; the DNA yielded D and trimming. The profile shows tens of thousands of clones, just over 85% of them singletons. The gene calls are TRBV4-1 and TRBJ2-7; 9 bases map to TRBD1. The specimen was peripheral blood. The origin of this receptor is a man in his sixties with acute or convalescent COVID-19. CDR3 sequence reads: CASSPGTGPTYEQYF. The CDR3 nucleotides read TGCGCCAGCAGCCCCGGGACAGGGCCGACCTACGAGCAGTACTTC.